This record looks at one TCR beta chain sequence and its context. The V end was cut by 2 bases, the J end by 6 bases, with 16 bases between. Germline V gives CDR1 LGHNA, CDR2 YNFKEQ. This CDR3 has 15 residues. The sample comes from a study of blood T cell repertoires in COVID-19. Study-level information: The United States, Italy and Spain provided the acute and convalescent COVID-19 samples. Sources were T cells, B-cell-depleted T cells, or PBMCs; the material itself was cDNA or gDNA.

As handled by the study authors: Reference gene primer amplification in the assay estimated nucleated cell counts. Produced via immunoSEQ multiplex PCR; TCRdb's table is partial and in-frame only. D and trimming come from the DNA, and the V and J calls and clone size come from that table. The data hold tens of thousands of clones, with roughly 90% observed a single time. This chain links TRBV4-2 with TRBJ1-2; D is possibly TRBD1 (5 bases). The sequence was collected from a man aged 60 to 75 with active or convalescent COVID-19. The specimen was peripheral blood. CDR3 sequence reads: CASSQNPGGINGYTF. CDR3 nucleotides: TGTGCCAGCAGCCAAAACCCGGGGGGAATCAATGGCTACACCTTC.